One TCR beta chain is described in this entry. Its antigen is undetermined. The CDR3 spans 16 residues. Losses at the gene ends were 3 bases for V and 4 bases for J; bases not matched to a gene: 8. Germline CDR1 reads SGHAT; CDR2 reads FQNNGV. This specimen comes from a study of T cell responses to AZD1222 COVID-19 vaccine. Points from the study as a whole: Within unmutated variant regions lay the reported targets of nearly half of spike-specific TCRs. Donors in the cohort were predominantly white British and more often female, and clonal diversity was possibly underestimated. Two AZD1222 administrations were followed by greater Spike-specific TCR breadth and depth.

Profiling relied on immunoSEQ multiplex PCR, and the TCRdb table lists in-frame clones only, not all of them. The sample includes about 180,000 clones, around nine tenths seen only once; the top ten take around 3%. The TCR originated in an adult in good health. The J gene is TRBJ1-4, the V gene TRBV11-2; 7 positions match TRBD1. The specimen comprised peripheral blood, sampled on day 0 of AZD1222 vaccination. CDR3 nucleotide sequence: TGTGCCAGCAGCTTCCAGACAGGGCTCCGTAATGAAAAACTGTTTTTT. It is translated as CASSFQTGLRNEKLFF.